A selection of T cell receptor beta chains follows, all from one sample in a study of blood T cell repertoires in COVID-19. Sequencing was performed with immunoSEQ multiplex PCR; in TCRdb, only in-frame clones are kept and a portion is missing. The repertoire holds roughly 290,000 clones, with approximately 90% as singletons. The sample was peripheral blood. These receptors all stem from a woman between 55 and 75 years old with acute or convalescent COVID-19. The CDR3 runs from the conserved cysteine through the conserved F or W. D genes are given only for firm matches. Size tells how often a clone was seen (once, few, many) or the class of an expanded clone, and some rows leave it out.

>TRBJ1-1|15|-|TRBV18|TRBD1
CASSPIQGLNTEAFF
TGTGCCAGCTCACCAATACAGGGGCTAAACACTGAAGCTTTCTTT
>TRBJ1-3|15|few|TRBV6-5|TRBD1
CASRRAGGSGNTIYF
TGTGCCAGCAGACGGGCAGGGGGCTCTGGAAACACCATATATTTT
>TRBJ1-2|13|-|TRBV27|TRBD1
CASTRTGGNGYTF
TGTGCCAGCACCCGGACAGGGGGCAACGGCTACACCTTC
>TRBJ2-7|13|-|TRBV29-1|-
CSVDSGDSYEQYF
TGCAGCGTTGACTCCGGGGACTCCTACGAGCAGTACTTC
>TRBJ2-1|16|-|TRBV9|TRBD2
CASSVGSGSIHDEQFF
TGTGCCAGCAGCGTCGGTAGCGGGTCAATTCACGATGAGCAGTTCTTC
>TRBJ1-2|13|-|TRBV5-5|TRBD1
CASSTTGNYGYTF
TGTGCCAGCAGCACGACAGGGAACTATGGCTACACCTTC
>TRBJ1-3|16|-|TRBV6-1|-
CASSEGGGLSGNTIYF
TGTGCCAGCAGCGAAGGGGGGGGGCTCTCTGGAAACACCATATATTTT
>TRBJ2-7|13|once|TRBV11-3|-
CASSPGTAYEQYF
TGTGCCAGCAGCCCAGGCACAGCCTACGAGCAGTACTTC
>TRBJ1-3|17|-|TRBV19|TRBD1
CASSMVRAGGFGNTIYF
TGTGCCAGTAGTATGGTTCGAGCAGGGGGCTTCGGAAACACCATATATTTT
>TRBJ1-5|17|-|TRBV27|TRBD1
CASRNGQGANRNQPQHF
TGTGCCAGCAGAAACGGACAGGGGGCAAATCGGAATCAGCCCCAGCATTTT
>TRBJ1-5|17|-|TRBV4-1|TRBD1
CASSQDRDRGYNQPQHF
TGCGCCAGCAGCCAAGATAGGGACAGGGGGTACAATCAGCCCCAGCATTTT
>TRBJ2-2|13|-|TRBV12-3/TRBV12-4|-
CASSFSGSGELFF
TGTGCCAGCAGTTTTTCGGGGTCCGGGGAGCTGTTTTTT
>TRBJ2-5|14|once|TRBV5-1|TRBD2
CASSLVAGEETQYF
TGCGCCAGCAGCTTGGTGGCGGGGGAAGAGACCCAGTACTTC
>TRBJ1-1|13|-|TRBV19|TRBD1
CASSVQGNPEAFF
TGTGCCAGTAGCGTACAGGGGAACCCTGAAGCTTTCTTT
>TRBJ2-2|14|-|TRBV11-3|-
CASSFHRDTGELFF
TGTGCCAGCAGCTTTCACAGGGACACCGGGGAGCTGTTTTTT
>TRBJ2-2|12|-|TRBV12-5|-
CASGPPAGELFF
TGTGCTAGTGGTCCCCCAGCCGGGGAGCTGTTTTTT
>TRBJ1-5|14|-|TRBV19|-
CASTQDSRGQPQHF
TGTGCCAGTACCCAGGACAGCCGGGGACAGCCCCAGCATTTT
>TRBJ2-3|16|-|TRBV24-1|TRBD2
CATSEASGSLADTQYF
TGTGCCACCAGTGAGGCCAGCGGGAGCCTCGCAGATACGCAGTATTTT
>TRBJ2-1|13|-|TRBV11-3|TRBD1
CASSPGQGNEQFF
TGTGCCAGCAGCCCAGGACAGGGCAATGAGCAGTTCTTC
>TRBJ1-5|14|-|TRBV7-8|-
CASSLGQNNQPQHF
TGTGCCAGCAGCTTAGGGCAGAACAATCAGCCCCAGCATTTT
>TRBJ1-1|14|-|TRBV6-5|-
CASSVSRTDTEAFF
TGTGCCAGCAGCGTCAGCCGTACAGACACTGAAGCTTTCTTT
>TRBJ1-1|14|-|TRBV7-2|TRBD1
CASSWTGGQGEAFF
TGTGCCAGCAGCTGGACAGGGGGACAAGGTGAAGCTTTCTTT
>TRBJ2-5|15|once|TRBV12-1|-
CASSCERTFQETQYF
TGTGCCAGCAGCTGTGAGAGAACCTTCCAAGAGACCCAGTACTTC
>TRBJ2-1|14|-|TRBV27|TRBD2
CASSRAGGFDEQFF
TGTGCCAGCAGCCGAGCGGGGGGTTTTGATGAGCAGTTCTTC
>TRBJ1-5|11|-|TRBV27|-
CASSPPEPQHF
TGTGCCAGCAGCCCCCCGGAGCCCCAGCATTTT
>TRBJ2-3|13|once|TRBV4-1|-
CASSPSGDDTQYF
TGCGCCAGCAGCCCCTCGGGGGACGATACGCAGTATTTT
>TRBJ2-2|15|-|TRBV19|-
CASNPRGKNTGELFF
TGTGCCAGTAACCCGCGGGGAAAGAACACCGGGGAGCTGTTTTTT
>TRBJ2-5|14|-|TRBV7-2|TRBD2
CASSTSGGLETQYF
TGTGCCAGCAGCACCTCCGGGGGGTTAGAGACCCAGTACTTC
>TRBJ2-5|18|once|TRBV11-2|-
CASSLSSSLWRREETQYF
TGTGCCAGCAGCTTGTCCTCAAGCTTGTGGAGGCGCGAGGAGACCCAGTACTTC
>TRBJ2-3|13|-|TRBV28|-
CASRPDSIDTQYF
TGTGCCAGCAGGCCGGACTCGATAGATACGCAGTATTTT
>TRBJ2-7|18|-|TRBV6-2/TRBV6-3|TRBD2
CASSYSGNWREKFYEQYF
TGTGCCAGCAGTTACTCGGGCAATTGGCGGGAGAAATTCTACGAGCAGTACTTC
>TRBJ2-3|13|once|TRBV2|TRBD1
CASRDSGGRTQYF
TGTGCCAGCAGGGACTCAGGGGGCAGAACGCAGTATTTT
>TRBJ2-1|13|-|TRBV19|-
CASSRTAYNEQFF
TGTGCCAGTAGTAGGACAGCATACAATGAGCAGTTCTTC
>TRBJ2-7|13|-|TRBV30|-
CAWSIRQVNEQYF
TGTGCCTGGAGTATAAGACAGGTAAACGAGCAGTACTTC
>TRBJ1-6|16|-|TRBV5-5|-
CASSFRRSSYNSPLHF
TGTGCCAGCAGCTTTCGAAGGAGCTCCTATAATTCACCCCTCCACTTT
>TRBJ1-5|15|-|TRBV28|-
CASRPRQNSNQPQHF
TGTGCCAGCAGGCCAAGACAGAATAGCAATCAGCCCCAGCATTTT
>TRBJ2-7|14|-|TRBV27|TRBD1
CASSLSGGLYEQYF
TGTGCCAGCAGTTTATCAGGGGGCCTCTACGAGCAGTACTTC
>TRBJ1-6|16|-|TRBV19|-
CASSPWGGTPNSPLHF
TGTGCCAGTAGTCCGTGGGGAGGGACACCTAATTCACCCCTCCACTTT
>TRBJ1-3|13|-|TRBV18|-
CASSPREGNTIYF
TGTGCCAGCTCACCCCGAGAGGGAAACACCATATATTTT
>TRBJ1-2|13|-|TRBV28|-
CATGGRRNYGYTF
TGTGCCACGGGGGGCAGGCGAAACTATGGCTACACCTTC
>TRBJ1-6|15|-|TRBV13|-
CASSSQAGYNSPLHF
TGTGCCAGCAGCTCCCAAGCAGGGTATAATTCACCCCTCCACTTT
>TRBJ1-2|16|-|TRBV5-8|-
CASSPRMGRANYGYTF
TGTGCCAGCAGCCCTAGGATGGGCAGGGCTAACTATGGCTACACCTTC
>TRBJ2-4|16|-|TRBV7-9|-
CASSLEGGQPGNIQYF
TGTGCCAGCAGCTTAGAAGGAGGTCAGCCGGGAAACATTCAGTACTTC
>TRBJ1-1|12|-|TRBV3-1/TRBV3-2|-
CASSQYRACAFF
TGTGCCAGCAGCCAATACAGGGCGTGCGCTTTCTTT
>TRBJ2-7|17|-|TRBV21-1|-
CASRFTSPRAKTYEQYF
TGTGCCAGCAGATTTACGTCGCCTAGAGCTAAAACCTACGAGCAGTACTTC
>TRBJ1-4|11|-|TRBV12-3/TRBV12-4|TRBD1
CASARGQKLFF
TGTGCCAGCGCTAGGGGGCAAAAACTGTTTTTT
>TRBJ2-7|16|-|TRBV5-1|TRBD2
CASSPGLAGVFYEQYF
TGCGCCAGCAGCCCGGGACTAGCGGGAGTCTTCTACGAGCAGTACTTC
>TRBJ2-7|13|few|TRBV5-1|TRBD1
CASSLGQLDEQYF
TGCGCCAGCAGCCTGGGACAGCTGGACGAGCAGTACTTC
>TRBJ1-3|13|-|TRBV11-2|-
CASSPGVRNTIYF
TGTGCCAGCAGCCCGGGGGTGCGAAACACCATATATTTT
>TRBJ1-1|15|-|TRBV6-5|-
CASSRNRVANTEAFF
TGTGCCAGCAGTAGGAACAGGGTTGCCAACACTGAAGCTTTCTTT
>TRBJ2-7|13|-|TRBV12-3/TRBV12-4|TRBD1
CASTDRAWLEQYF
TGTGCCAGCACGGACAGGGCCTGGCTCGAGCAGTACTTC
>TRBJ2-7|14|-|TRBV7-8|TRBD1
CASSLGTGTYEQYF
TGTGCCAGCAGCTTAGGGACAGGGACCTACGAGCAGTACTTC
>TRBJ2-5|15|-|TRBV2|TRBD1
CASRDRGRISETQYF
TGTGCCAGCAGGGACAGGGGGCGCATTTCCGAGACCCAGTACTTC
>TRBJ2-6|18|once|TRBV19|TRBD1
CASSPQTGLGSGANVLTF
TGTGCCAGTAGTCCCCAGACAGGGCTCGGGTCTGGGGCCAACGTCCTGACTTTC
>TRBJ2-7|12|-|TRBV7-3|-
CASSLGGSEQYF
TGTGCCAGCAGCTTAGGTGGTAGCGAGCAGTACTTC